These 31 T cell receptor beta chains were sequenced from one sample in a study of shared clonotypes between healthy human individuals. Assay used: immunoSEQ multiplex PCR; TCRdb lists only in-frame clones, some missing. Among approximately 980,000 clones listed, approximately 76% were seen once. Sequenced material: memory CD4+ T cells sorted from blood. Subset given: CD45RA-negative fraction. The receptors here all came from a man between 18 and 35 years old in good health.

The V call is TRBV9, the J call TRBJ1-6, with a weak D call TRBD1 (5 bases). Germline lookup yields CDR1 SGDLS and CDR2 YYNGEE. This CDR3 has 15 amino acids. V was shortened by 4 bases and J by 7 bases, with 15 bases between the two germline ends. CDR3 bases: TGTGCCAGCAGCCCCCGGGGGTCGGAGAATTCACCCCTCCACTTT. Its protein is CASSPRGSENSPLHF. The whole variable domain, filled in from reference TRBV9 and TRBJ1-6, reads DSGVTQTPKHLITATGQRVTLRCSPRSGDLSVYWYQQSLDQGLQFLIQYYNGEERAKGNILERFSAQQFPDLHSELNLSSLELGDSALYFCASSPRGSENSPLHFGNGTRLTVT.

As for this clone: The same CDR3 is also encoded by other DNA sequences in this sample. This CDR3 is CAWSEGDTQYF. CDR3 coding DNA: TGTGCCTGGAGTGAGGGGGATACGCAGTATTTT. The rearrangement uses TRBV30 and TRBJ2-3; D perhaps matches TRBD1 (5 bases). Germline CDR1 GTSNPN, CDR2 SVGIG (reference sequence). The CDR3 extends over 11 amino acids. Trimming stripped 1 base from V and 6 bases from J, with 5 bases between.

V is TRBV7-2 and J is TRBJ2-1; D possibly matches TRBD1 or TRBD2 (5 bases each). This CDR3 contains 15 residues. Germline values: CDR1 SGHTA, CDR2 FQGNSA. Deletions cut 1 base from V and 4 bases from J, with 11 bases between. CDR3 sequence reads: CASSLGGSTYNEQFF. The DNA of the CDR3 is TGTGCCAGCAGCTTAGGGGGGAGCACTTACAATGAGCAGTTCTTC. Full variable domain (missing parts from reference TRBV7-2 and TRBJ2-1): GAGVSQSPSNKVTEKGKDVELRCDPISGHTALYWYRQSLGQGLEFLIYFQGNSAPDKSGLPSDRFSAERTGGSVSTLTIQRTQQEDSAVYLCASSLGGSTYNEQFFGPGTRLTVL.

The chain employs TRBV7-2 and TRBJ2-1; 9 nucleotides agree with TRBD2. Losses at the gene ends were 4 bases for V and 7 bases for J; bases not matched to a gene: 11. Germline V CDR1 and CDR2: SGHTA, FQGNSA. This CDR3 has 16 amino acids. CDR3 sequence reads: CASSWLAGEVRNEQFF. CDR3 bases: TGTGCCAGCAGCTGGTTAGCGGGAGAGGTAAGGAATGAGCAGTTCTTC.

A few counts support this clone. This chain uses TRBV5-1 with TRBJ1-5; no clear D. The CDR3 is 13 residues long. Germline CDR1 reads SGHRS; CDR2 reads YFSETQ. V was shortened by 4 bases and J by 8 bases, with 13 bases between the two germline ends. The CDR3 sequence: CASSKGPLEPQHF. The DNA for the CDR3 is TGCGCCAGCAGCAAAGGGCCCCTGGAGCCCCAGCATTTT.

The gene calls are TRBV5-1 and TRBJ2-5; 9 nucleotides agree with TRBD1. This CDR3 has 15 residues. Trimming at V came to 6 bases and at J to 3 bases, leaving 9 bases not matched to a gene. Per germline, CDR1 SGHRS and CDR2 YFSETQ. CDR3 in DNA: TGCGCCAGCACCCAGGACTGGACAGGGGAAGAGACCCAGTACTTC. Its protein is CASTQDWTGEETQYF.

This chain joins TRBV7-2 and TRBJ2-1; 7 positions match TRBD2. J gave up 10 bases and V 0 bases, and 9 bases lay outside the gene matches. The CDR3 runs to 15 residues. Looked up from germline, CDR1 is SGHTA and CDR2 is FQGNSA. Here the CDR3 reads CASSLAGLVSTEQFF. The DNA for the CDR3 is TGTGCCAGCAGCTTAGCTGGACTAGTATCGACCGAGCAGTTCTTC.

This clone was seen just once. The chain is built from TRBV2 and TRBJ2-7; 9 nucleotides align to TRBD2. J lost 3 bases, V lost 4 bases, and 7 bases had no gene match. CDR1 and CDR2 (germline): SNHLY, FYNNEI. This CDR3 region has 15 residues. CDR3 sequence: CASSAEREALYEQYF. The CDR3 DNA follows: TGTGCCAGCAGTGCTGAGCGGGAGGCCCTCTACGAGCAGTACTTC.

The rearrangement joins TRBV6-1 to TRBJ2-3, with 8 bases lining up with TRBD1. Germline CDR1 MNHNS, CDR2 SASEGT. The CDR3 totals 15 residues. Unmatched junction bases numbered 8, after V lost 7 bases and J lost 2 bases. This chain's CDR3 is CASMARGQSTDTQYF. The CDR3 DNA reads TGTGCCAGCATGGCCAGGGGGCAATCCACAGATACGCAGTATTTT.

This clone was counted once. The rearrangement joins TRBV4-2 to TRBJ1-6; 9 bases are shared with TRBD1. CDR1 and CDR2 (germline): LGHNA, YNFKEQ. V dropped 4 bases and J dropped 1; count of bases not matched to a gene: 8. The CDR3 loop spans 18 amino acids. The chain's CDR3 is CASSLRPGQGSYNSPLHF. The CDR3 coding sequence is TGTGCCAGCAGCCTCAGACCGGGACAGGGTTCCTATAATTCACCCCTCCACTTT.

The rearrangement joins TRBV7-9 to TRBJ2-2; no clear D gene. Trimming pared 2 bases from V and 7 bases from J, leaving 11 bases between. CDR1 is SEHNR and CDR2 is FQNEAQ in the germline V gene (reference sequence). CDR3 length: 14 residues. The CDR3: CASSLLEARGELFF. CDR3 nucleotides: TGTGCCAGCAGCTTACTGGAAGCCCGCGGGGAGCTGTTTTTT.

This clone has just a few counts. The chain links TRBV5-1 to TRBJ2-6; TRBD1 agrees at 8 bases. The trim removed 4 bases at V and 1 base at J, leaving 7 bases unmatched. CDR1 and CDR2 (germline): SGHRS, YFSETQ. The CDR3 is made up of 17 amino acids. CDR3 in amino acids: CASSRTGYESGANVLTF. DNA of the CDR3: TGCGCCAGCAGCAGGACAGGGTATGAATCTGGGGCCAACGTCCTGACTTTC.

The CDR3 reads CAIGTSGSFTDTQYF. The CDR3 DNA follows: TGTGCCATCGGGACTAGCGGGAGTTTTACAGATACGCAGTATTTT. J is TRBJ2-3 and V is TRBV10-3, with 14 bases identical to TRBD2. The CDR3 contains 15 residues. Germline-derived CDR1 and CDR2 are ENHRY and SYGVKD. V gave up 8 bases and J gave up 3 bases; unmatched junction bases: 4.

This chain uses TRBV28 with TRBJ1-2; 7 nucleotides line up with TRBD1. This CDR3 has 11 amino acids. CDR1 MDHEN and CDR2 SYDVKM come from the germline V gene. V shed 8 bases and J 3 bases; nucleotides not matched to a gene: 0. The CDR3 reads CASQGDYGYTF. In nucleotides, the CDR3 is TGTGCCAGCCAGGGGGACTATGGCTACACCTTC.

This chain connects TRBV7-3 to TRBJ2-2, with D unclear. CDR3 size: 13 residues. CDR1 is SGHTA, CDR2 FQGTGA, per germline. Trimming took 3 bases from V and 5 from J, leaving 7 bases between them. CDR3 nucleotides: TGTGCCAGCAGCTTCGGAGAAACCGGGGAGCTGTTTTTT. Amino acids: CASSFGETGELFF.

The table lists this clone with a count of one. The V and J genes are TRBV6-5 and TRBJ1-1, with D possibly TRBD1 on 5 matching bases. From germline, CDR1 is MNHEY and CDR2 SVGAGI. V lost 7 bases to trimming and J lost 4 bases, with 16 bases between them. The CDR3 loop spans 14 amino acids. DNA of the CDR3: TGTGCCAGCACGGGCAGCTCAAGGGGCACTGAAGCTTTCTTT. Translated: CASTGSSRGTEAFF.

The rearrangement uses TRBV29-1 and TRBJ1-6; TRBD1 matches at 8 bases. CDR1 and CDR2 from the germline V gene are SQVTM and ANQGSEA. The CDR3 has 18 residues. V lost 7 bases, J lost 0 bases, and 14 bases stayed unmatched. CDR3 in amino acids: CSGPGGSTQSSYNSPLHF. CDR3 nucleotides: TGCAGCGGCCCAGGGGGCTCCACCCAGAGCTCCTATAATTCACCCCTCCACTTT.

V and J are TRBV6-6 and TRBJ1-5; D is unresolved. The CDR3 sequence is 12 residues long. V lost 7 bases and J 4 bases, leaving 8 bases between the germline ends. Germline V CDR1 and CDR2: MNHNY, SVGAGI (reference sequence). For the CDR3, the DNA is TGTGCCAGCAAAGCAAGGAATCAGCCCCAGCATTTT. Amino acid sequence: CASKARNQPQHF.

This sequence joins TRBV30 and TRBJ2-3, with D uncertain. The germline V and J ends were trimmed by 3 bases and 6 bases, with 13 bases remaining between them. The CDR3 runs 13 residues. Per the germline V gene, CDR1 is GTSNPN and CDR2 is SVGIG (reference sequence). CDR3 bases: TGTGCCTGGAGGCGAGGTGGGATGGATACGCAGTATTTT. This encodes CAWRRGGMDTQYF.

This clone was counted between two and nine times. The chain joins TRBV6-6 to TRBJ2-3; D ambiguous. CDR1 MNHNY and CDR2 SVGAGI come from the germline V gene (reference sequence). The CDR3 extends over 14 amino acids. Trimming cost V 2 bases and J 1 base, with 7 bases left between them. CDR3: CASSYKRGTDTQYF. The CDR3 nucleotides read TGTGCCAGCAGTTACAAGCGCGGCACAGATACGCAGTATTTT.

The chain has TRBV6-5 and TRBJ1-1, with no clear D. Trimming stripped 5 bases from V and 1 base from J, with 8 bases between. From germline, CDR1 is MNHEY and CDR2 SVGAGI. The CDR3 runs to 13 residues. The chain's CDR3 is CASSLTENTEAFF. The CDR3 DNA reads TGTGCCAGCAGTCTTACGGAGAACACTGAAGCTTTCTTT.

This chain's CDR3 is CASSLGIGGSYNEQFF. For the CDR3, the DNA is TGCGCCAGCAGCTTGGGGATAGGGGGGTCCTACAATGAGCAGTTCTTC. V and J are TRBV5-1 and TRBJ2-1; D is perhaps TRBD1 or TRBD2 (6 bases each). The CDR3 has 16 amino acids. CDR1 SGHRS and CDR2 YFSETQ come from the germline V gene. V dropped 0 bases and J dropped 1 base, with 11 bases sitting between them.

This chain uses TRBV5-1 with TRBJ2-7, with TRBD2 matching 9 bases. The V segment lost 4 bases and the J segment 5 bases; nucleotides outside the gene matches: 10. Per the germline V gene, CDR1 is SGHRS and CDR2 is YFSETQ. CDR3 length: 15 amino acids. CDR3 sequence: CASSRGSGSINEQYF. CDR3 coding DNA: TGCGCCAGCAGCCGGGGTAGCGGGAGTATCAACGAGCAGTACTTC.

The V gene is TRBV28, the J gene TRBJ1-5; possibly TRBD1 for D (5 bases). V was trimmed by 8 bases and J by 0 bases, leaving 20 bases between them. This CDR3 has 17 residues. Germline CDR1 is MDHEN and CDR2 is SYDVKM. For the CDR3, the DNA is TGTGCCAGCCCCCCCAGCAGGGCGCAGTATAGCAATCAGCCCCAGCATTTT. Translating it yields CASPPSRAQYSNQPQHF.

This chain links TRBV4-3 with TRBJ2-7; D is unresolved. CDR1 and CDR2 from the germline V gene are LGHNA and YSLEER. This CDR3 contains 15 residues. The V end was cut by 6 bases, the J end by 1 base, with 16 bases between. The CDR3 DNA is TGCGCCAGCAGACCCCCCCCGGGTTATTCCTACGAGCAGTACTTC. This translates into CASRPPPGYSYEQYF.

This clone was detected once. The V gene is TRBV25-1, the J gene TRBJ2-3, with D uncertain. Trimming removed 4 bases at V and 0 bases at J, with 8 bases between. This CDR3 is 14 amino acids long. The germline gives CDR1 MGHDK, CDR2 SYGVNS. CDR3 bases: TGTGCCAGCAGTGCGCGACTGAGCACAGATACGCAGTATTTT. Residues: CASSARLSTDTQYF.

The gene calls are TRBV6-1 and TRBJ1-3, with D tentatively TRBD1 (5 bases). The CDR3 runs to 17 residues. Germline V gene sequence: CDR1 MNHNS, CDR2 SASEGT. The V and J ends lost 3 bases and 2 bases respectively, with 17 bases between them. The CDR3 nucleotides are TGTGCCAGCAGTGAGCCCGGGAGGGGAGGAACTGGAAACACCATATATTTT. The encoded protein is CASSEPGRGGTGNTIYF.

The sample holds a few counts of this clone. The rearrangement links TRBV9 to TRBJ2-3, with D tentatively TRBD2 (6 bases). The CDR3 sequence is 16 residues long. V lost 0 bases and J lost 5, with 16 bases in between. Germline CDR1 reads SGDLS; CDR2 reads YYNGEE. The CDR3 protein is CASSVERRGSGDTQYF. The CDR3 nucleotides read TGTGCCAGCAGCGTAGAAAGGCGGGGTAGTGGAGATACGCAGTATTTT. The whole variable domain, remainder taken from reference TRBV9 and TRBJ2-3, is DSGVTQTPKHLITATGQRVTLRCSPRSGDLSVYWYQQSLDQGLQFLIQYYNGEERAKGNILERFSAQQFPDLHSELNLSSLELGDSALYFCASSVERRGSGDTQYFGPGTRLTVL.

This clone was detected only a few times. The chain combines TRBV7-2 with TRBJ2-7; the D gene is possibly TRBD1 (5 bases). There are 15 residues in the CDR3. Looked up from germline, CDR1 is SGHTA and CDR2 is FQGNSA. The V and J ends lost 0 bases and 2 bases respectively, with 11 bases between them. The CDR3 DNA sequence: TGTGCCAGCAGCTTAGCGACCCAGGGAACCTACGAGCAGTACTTC. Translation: CASSLATQGTYEQYF.

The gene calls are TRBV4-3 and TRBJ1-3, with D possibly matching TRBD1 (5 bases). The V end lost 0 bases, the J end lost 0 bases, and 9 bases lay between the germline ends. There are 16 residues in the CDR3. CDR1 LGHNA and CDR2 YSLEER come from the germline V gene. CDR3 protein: CASSQEQGFSGNTIYF. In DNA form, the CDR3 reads TGCGCCAGCAGCCAAGAGCAGGGTTTCTCTGGAAACACCATATATTTT.

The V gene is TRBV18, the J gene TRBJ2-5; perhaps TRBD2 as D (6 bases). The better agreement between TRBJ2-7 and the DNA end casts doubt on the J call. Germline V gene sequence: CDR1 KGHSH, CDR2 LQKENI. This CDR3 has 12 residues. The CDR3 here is CASSPAGYEQYF. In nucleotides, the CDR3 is TGTGCCAGCTCACCGGCGGGATACGAGCAGTACTTC.